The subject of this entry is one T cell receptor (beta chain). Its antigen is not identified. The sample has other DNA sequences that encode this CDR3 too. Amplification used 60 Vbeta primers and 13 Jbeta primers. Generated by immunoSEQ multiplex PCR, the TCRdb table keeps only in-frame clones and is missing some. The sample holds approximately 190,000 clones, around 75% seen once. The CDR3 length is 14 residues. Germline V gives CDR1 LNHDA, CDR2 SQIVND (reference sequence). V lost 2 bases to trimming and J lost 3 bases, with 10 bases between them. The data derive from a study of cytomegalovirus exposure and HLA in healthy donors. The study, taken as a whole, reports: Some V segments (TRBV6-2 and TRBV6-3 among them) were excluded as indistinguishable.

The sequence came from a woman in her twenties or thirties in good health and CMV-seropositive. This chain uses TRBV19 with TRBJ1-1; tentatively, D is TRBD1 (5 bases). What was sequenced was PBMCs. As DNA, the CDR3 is TGTGCCAGTAGTATATGGGGCCTGGACACTGAAGCTTTCTTT. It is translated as CASSIWGLDTEAFF.